These 27 T cell receptor beta chains share one sample of origin, sequenced in a study of T cells in Graves' hyperthyroidism and ophthalmopathy (dated by TCRdb to about 2019). The library was generated by multiplex PCR. These reads were obtained on an Illumina HiSeq 2000. TCR beta CDR3 regions were amplified from RNA transcripts. The first round of RT-PCR for the TCR CDR3 was performed with the HTBI primer set and the Qiagen OneStep RT-PCR kit. Starting from the raw public reads, TCRdb applied fastp trimming at Q25, assembled clones with MiXCR and retained in-frame beta chains. Here each entry gathers all rows of one CDR3 protein and keeps the most common genes and DNA. The sample records over 250,000 distinct CDR3 sequences, 22% of which are singletons. The top ten clonotypes cover around 64% of the sample. Sequencing used blood. These receptors came from a man aged 25 to 45 with Graves' ophthalmopathy.

This clonotype was seen more than once but under ten times. This chain uses TRBV5-1 with TRBJ2-1; D gene ambiguous. V lost 3 bases and J lost 0, with 19 bases in between. The length of the CDR3 is 18 residues. Germline V gene sequence: CDR1 SGHRS, CDR2 YFSETQ. In DNA, the CDR3 is TGCGCCAGCAGCTCGTCCCTAACTGATTTCAGCTCCTACAATGAGCAGTTCTTC. Its protein product is CASSSSLTDFSSYNEQFF.

Many counts were recorded for this clonotype. The rearrangement joins TRBV30 to TRBJ2-7; TRBD1 matches at 10 bases. The V segment lost 3 bases and the J segment 5 bases; nucleotides outside the gene matches: 4. Germline CDR1 GTSNPN, CDR2 SVGIG (reference sequence). The CDR3 runs to 13 residues. CDR3 sequence (DNA): TGTGCCTGGAGGCGACAGGGGGCCCACGAGCAGTACTTC. Translation gives CAWRRQGAHEQYF. The full variable domain, its missing parts supplied by reference TRBV30 and TRBJ2-7, is SQTIHQWPATLVQPVGSPLSLECTVEGTSNPNLYWYRQAAGRGLQLLFYSVGIGQISSEVPQNLSASRPQDRQFILSSKKLLLSDSGFYLCAWRRQGAHEQYFGPGTRLTVT.

The rearrangement uses TRBV28 and TRBJ1-5, with D perhaps TRBD1 (5 bases). Germline CDR1 MDHEN, CDR2 SYDVKM. V was trimmed by 5 bases and J by 6 bases, leaving 17 bases between them. The length of the CDR3 is 15 residues. The CDR3 loop reads CASSPHQGWGQPQHF. For the CDR3, the DNA is TGTGCCAGCAGTCCTCATCAGGGCTGGGGTCAGCCCCAGCATTTT.

This clonotype has a count of ten or more. The chain carries TRBV13 and TRBJ2-3; TRBD1 aligns across 7 bases. The CDR3 loop spans 14 amino acids. Trimming removed 5 bases from V and 5 bases from J; junction bases left unmatched: 7. CDR1 is PRHDT and CDR2 is FYEKMQ in the germline V gene (reference sequence). The CDR3 nucleotides are TGTGCCAGCAGCACACGACAGGGTGGAGATACGCAGTATTTT. Its translation is CASSTRQGGDTQYF.

At least ten counts were recorded for this clonotype. The chain has TRBV11-2 and TRBJ2-3, with TRBD2 matching over 8 bases. V shed 4 bases, J shed 7 bases, and the junction held 10 bases outside the gene matches. There are 15 residues in the CDR3. The V gene's germline CDR1 is SGHAT and CDR2 FQNNGV. The chain's CDR3 is CASSSPGGGRNTQYF. DNA for the CDR3: TGTGCCAGCAGCTCCCCCGGGGGGGGGCGGAATACGCAGTATTTT.

The chain carries TRBV10-1 and TRBJ2-4, with D tentatively TRBD1 (5 bases). Trimming removed 5 bases at V and 1 base at J, with 15 bases between. The CDR3 extends over 16 amino acids. The V gene's germline CDR1 is WNHNN and CDR2 SYGVQD (reference sequence). As DNA, the CDR3 is TGCGCCAGCAGTCTAAAGGGGCTGGGGGCCAAAAACATTCAGTACTTC. Protein: CASSLKGLGAKNIQYF.

The genes are TRBV10-2 and TRBJ1-1; no reliable D call. CDR3 length equals 14 residues. The V end was cut by 8 bases, the J end by 5 bases, with 18 bases between. The V gene's germline CDR1 is WSHSY and CDR2 SAAADI. The CDR3 protein is CASEARISGTEAFF. The CDR3 DNA is TGCGCCAGCGAGGCCAGGATTTCTGGAACTGAAGCTTTCTTT.

This sequence joins TRBV5-5 and TRBJ2-7; tentatively, D is TRBD1 (6 bases). Trimming cost V 5 bases and J 1 base, with 10 bases left between them. Germline CDR1 reads SGHKS; CDR2 reads YYEKEE (reference sequence). There are 13 residues in the CDR3. The CDR3 DNA is TGTGCCAGCAGTAACAGGGAATCCTACGAGCAGTACTTC. Protein: CASSNRESYEQYF. The complete variable domain, with remaining parts taken from reference TRBV5-5 and TRBJ2-7, reads DAGVTQSPTHLIKTRGQQVTLRCSPISGHKSVSWYQQVLGQGPQFIFQYYEKEERGRGNFPDRFSARQFPNYSSELNVNALLLGDSALYLCASSNRESYEQYFGPGTRLTVT.

V and J are TRBV19 and TRBJ2-5; the D is unclear. The CDR3 covers 14 residues. Germline V gives CDR1 LNHDA, CDR2 SQIVND (reference sequence). V dropped 1 base and J dropped 2 bases, with 8 bases sitting between them. The CDR3 nucleotides are TGTGCCAGTAGTATAGGGCCGGGTCAAGAGACCCAGTACTTC. It specifies CASSIGPGQETQYF.

The chain carries TRBV6-1 and TRBJ2-7; D is possibly TRBD1 or TRBD2 (5 bases each). Trimming took 3 bases from V and 7 from J, leaving 19 bases between them. The germline gives CDR1 MNHNS, CDR2 SASEGT. CDR3 length: 15 amino acids. CDR3 in DNA: TGTGCCAGCAGTGATCTAGGGACGGATCTACGAGAGCAGTACTTC. Protein sequence: CASSDLGTDLREQYF.

The sample holds many counts of this clonotype. This chain links TRBV11-2 with TRBJ1-6; 7 nucleotides agree with TRBD1. V lost 2 bases, J lost 5 bases, and 6 bases stayed unmatched. The CDR3 loop spans 16 amino acids. CDR1 and CDR2 (germline): SGHAT, FQNNGV. CDR3 in amino acids: CASSLILGQNNSPLHF. The CDR3 region has the DNA TGTGCCAGCAGCTTAATCCTGGGACAGAATAATTCACCCCTCCACTTT.

The rearrangement uses TRBV5-1 and TRBJ2-3; 10 bases match TRBD1. After removal of 4 bases from V and 4 bases from J, the junction contained 9 bases not matched to a gene. The CDR3 runs to 16 residues. Germline CDR1 and CDR2: SGHRS and YFSETQ. The chain's CDR3 is CASSRIGQGGPDTQYF. In DNA form, the CDR3 reads TGCGCCAGCAGCCGGATAGGACAGGGGGGGCCAGATACGCAGTATTTT. The whole variable domain, filled in from reference TRBV5-1 and TRBJ2-3, reads KAGVTQTPRYLIKTRGQQVTLSCSPISGHRSVSWYQQTPGQGLQFLFEYFSETQRNKGNFPGRFSGRQFSNSRSEMNVSTLELGDSALYLCASSRIGQGGPDTQYFGPGTRLTVL.

This clonotype has only a few counts. This rearrangement joins TRBV28 to TRBJ2-1; D gene unclear. Trimming stripped 2 bases from V and 6 bases from J, with 11 bases between. CDR3 length: 14 amino acids. The V gene's germline CDR1 is MDHEN and CDR2 SYDVKM. The CDR3, as DNA: TGTGCCAGCAGTTTACCCCTTCGCCTCAATGAGCAGTTCTTC. Its translation is CASSLPLRLNEQFF.

With respect to this clonotype: Its ends do not fully match the called genes, so a read error is possible. This chain links TRBV11-1 with TRBJ2-3; 7 bases are shared with TRBD2. This CDR3 spans 14 amino acids. Germline values: CDR1 SGHAT, CDR2 FQDESV (reference sequence). The CDR3 DNA reads as TGTGCCAGCAGCTTCGCACTAGCGAGGGATATGCAGTATTTC. Protein sequence: CASSFALARDMQYF.

This clonotype was counted many times. The CDR3: CASSDLGLAGTYEQYF. The CDR3 nucleotides are TGTGCCAGCAGTGACCTCGGACTAGCGGGAACCTACGAGCAGTACTTC. The rearrangement links TRBV6-1 to TRBJ2-7, with 12 positions matching TRBD2. The CDR3 contains 16 residues. Germline V gene sequence: CDR1 MNHNS, CDR2 SASEGT. Trimming cost V 3 bases and J 2 bases; bases outside gene matches: 5.

The rearrangement uses TRBV7-9 and TRBJ1-1; D gene uncertain. The length of the CDR3 is 11 residues. The germline V and J ends were trimmed by 5 bases and 7 bases, with 8 bases remaining between them. Germline CDR1 and CDR2: SEHNR and FQNEAQ (reference sequence). The CDR3 region has the DNA TGTGCCAGCAGCAACGGGCGTGAAGCTTTCTTT. Its protein product is CASSNGREAFF.

This rearrangement joins TRBV6-1 to TRBJ1-2; D gene unclear. The CDR3 length is 14 residues. CDR1 MNHNS and CDR2 SASEGT come from the germline V gene. V shed 3 bases and J shed 7 bases, with 15 bases lying between them. CDR3 protein: CASSDNIPRGGYTF. CDR3 DNA: TGTGCCAGCAGTGACAATATTCCCCGGGGTGGCTACACCTTC.

There are a few counts of this clonotype. The gene calls are TRBV11-3 and TRBJ2-7; 9 bases match TRBD2. V gave up 5 bases and J gave up 4 bases; unmatched junction bases: 9. The CDR3 consists of 15 residues. Looked up from germline, CDR1 is SGHNT and CDR2 is YENEEA. The CDR3 region has the DNA TGTGCCAGCAGCATCACCGGGACTAGCTTATACGAGCAGTACTTC. Amino acids: CASSITGTSLYEQYF.

In its sample, this clonotype was seen many times. This chain connects TRBV11-1 to TRBJ1-2, with 10 bases identical to TRBD1. Germline V gene lookup returns CDR1 SGHAT and CDR2 FQDESV (reference sequence). V trimming: 5 bases; J trimming: 4 bases; junction bases outside the gene matches: 10. This CDR3 has 16 residues. The CDR3 here is CASSRWWGQGSYGYTF. CDR3 DNA sequence: TGTGCCAGCAGCAGATGGTGGGGACAGGGGAGCTATGGCTACACCTTC.

This clonotype showed up many times. The chain uses TRBV6-2 or TRBV6-3 and TRBJ2-1, with 7 bases aligning to TRBD1. The J segment lost 9 bases and the V segment lost 5 bases, leaving 10 bases of the junction unmatched. The CDR3 runs 14 residues. Germline assignment: CDR1 MNHEY and CDR2 SVGEGT. CDR3 residues: CASSPGGVLSEQFF. In DNA form, the CDR3 reads TGTGCCAGCAGTCCAGGGGGAGTACTGAGTGAGCAGTTCTTC.

This clonotype was counted only a few times. V and J are TRBV9 and TRBJ2-1; D uncertain. The CDR3 loop spans 15 amino acids. Germline V gene data show CDR1 as SGDLS and CDR2 as YYNGEE. V lost 4 bases to trimming and J lost 0 bases, with 11 bases between them. CDR3 loop: CASSPEWSSYNEQFF. The CDR3 DNA reads as TGTGCCAGCAGCCCCGAGTGGAGCTCCTACAATGAGCAGTTCTTC.

The table lists this clonotype with a few counts. The chain joins TRBV5-6 to TRBJ2-7, with 9 bases lining up with TRBD1. V dropped 2 bases and J dropped 3; count of bases not matched to a gene: 6. The CDR3 spans 15 residues. The germline V gene has CDR1 SGHDT and CDR2 YYEEEE. This CDR3 is CASSFSGTGLYEQYF. The CDR3 DNA reads as TGTGCCAGCAGCTTCTCCGGGACAGGGCTCTACGAGCAGTACTTC. The full variable domain, its missing parts supplied by reference TRBV5-6 and TRBJ2-7, is DAGVTQSPTHLIKTRGQQVTLRCSPKSGHDTVSWYQQALGQGPQFIFQYYEEEERQRGNFPDRFSGHQFPNYSSELNVNALLLGDSALYLCASSFSGTGLYEQYFGPGTRLTVT.

The J gene is TRBJ2-2, the V gene TRBV20-1, with 7 bases that match TRBD1. This CDR3 is built from 18 residues. Germline CDR1 DFQATT, CDR2 SNEGSKA (reference sequence). V lost 1 base, J lost 4 bases, and 15 bases stayed unmatched. The CDR3 sequence is CSARGLGGAGVTTGELFF. The CDR3, as DNA: TGCAGTGCTAGAGGATTAGGGGGCGCGGGTGTGACCACCGGGGAGCTGTTTTTT.

This chain joins TRBV12-3 or TRBV12-4 and TRBJ1-2; 7 bases match TRBD1. This CDR3 is 12 amino acids long. With 5 bases clipped from V and 11 bases from J, the junction kept 8 bases outside the gene matches. The CDR3 DNA is TGTGCCAGCAGTCCAGCCGGGGACAGTTACACCTTC. Its protein is CASSPAGDSYTF.

This clonotype was seen at least ten times. This chain links TRBV6-1 with TRBJ2-3, with 12 bases aligning to TRBD2. CDR3 length: 14 residues. The germline CDR1 and CDR2 sequences are MNHNS and SASEGT. The junction had 4 bases not matched to a gene; V was cut back by 7 bases and J by 5 bases. For the CDR3, the DNA is TGTGCCAGCATGACTAGCGGGAGAGAAGATACGCAGTATTTT. Its protein product is CASMTSGREDTQYF.

The V and J genes are TRBV19 and TRBJ1-2; D remains unclear. CDR1 and CDR2 from the germline V gene are LNHDA and SQIVND (reference sequence). This CDR3 spans 15 amino acids. Deletions cut 3 bases from V and 5 bases from J, with 16 bases between. The CDR3 region has the DNA TGTGCCAGTAGTATGGTCGAGTCTCATAAGTATGGCTACACCTTC. As protein: CASSMVESHKYGYTF.

The CDR3 loop reads CASKNLAGGVFEQFF. The CDR3, as DNA: TGCGCCAGCAAAAACCTGGCAGGGGGTGTCTTTGAGCAGTTCTTC. This rearrangement joins TRBV4-1 to TRBJ2-1; 7 nucleotides line up with TRBD1. CDR3 length: 15 residues. Germline-derived CDR1 and CDR2 are MGHRA and YSYEKL. Germline trimming cut 7 bases from V and 9 bases from J; bases unmatched to any gene: 15.